This TCR beta chain was sequenced in a study of T cell responses to AZD1222 COVID-19 vaccine. The protocol was immunoSEQ multiplex PCR, while the TCRdb copy is restricted to in-frame clones and leaves out a portion. The data contain some 170,000 clones, roughly 92% of them singletons. Trimming took off 1 base at V and 6 bases at J, with 13 bases between the two ends. Per germline, CDR1 KGHSH and CDR2 LQKENI. CDR3 length: 15 amino acids. This material consisted of peripheral blood, taken 28 days after the second AZD1222 dose. The J gene is TRBJ1-5, the V gene TRBV18; a weak D match, TRBD1 (6 bases). The receptor comes from an adult who received the AZD1222 COVID-19 vaccine. CDR3: CASSPRTGRIQPQHF. Here the CDR3 DNA reads TGTGCCAGCTCACCACGTACAGGGAGGATTCAGCCCCAGCATTTT.